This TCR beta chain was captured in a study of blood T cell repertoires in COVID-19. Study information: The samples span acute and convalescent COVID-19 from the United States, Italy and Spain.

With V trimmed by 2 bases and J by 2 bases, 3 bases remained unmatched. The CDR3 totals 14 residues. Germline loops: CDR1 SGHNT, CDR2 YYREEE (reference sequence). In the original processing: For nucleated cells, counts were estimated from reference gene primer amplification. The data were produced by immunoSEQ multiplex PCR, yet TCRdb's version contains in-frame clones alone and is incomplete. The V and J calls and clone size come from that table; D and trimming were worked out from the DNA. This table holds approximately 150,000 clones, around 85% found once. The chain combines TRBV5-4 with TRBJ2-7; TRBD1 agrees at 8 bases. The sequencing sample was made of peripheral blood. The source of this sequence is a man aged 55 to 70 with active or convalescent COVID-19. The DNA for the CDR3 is TGTGCCAGCAGCTTTCCGGGACAGGCCTACGAGCAGTACTTC. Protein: CASSFPGQAYEQYF.